Below, one TCR beta chain is given with its context. No antigen is known for it. Base qualities are not provided; no much larger clone lies one nucleotide away. This sample is drawn from a study of CD8+ T cells in alopecia areata listed by TCRdb under 2018. Describing the broader study: The treated patients, all with moderate-to-severe alopecia areata, were enrolled in an open-label pilot trial of oral tofacitinib given at 5 to 10 mg twice daily. Tofacitinib was given for 6 to 18 months, followed by 6 months of follow-up off drug to assess delayed response and recurrence. The SALT score, which quantifies the percentage of affected scalp surface area, was used to measure disease severity in treated patients. To study T cell clonal expansion in alopecia areata, the researchers applied high-throughput TCRbeta sequencing to both the C3H/HeJ mouse model and human patients. Human TCRbeta sequencing covered scalp tissue and sorted CD4+ and CD8+ peripheral blood T cells from patchy and totalis/universalis alopecia areata patients and healthy controls. Tofacitinib-treated patients had biopsies at baseline and at 4 and 24 weeks of treatment, with a later scalp biopsy in several patients. Scalp clonality was compared among normal scalp (n=4), patchy alopecia areata scalp (n=8), and alopecia totalis/universalis scalp (n=8). The RNA source kit depended on sample type: the PAXgene miRNA kit for fixed scalp, the miRNeasy kit for PBMCs, and the RNeasy kit for mouse skin. immunoSEQ multiplex PCR using 35 Vbeta forward primers and 13 Jbeta reverse primers was used to amplify TCRbeta CDR3 regions. On the study overall, not on this receptor specifically: Unlike mouse skin, where gammadelta T cells dominate, normal human skin contains resident alphabeta T cells that get sequenced too, which complicates analysis of the scalp TCR repertoire. Compared with mice, TCR sequences shared between patients were less clear, possibly partly because of HLA diversity across the patient population. During tofacitinib treatment, many expanded lesional clones stuck around in both scalp and blood, and this persistence may partly explain why relapse happens after treatment is stopped. Scalp clonality and the number of expanded CD8+ clones among the top 100 scalp clones were significantly decreased by tofacitinib. Higher clonality and more expanded CD8+ clones were observed in lesional scalp than in normal scalp, particularly in alopecia totalis/universalis, a finding suggestive of antigenic drive. Because the treated cohort was small and had just a single nonresponder, larger studies are needed to establish links between baseline CD8+ expansion and response.

This specimen's time point label, interpreted: 24 weeks on oral tofacitinib. Explained via the paper, the treatment or condition label denotes: oral pan-JAK inhibitor, 5-10 mg twice daily. From alopecia areata patients, peripheral blood was collected along with lesional scalp punch biopsies. PBMCs were separated by density centrifugation and stained for CD3, CD4 and CD8, after which CD4+ and CD8+ T cells were sorted on a FACSAria. Library construction relied on the immunoSEQ multiplex PCR assay. To provide template for TCR sequencing, every sample had RNA extracted and reverse transcribed into cDNA. First-strand cDNA was synthesized with SuperScript III using a 2:1 mix of oligo-dT and random hexamers. Amplification bias was assessed with a synthetic immune receptor repertoire, and residual bias was removed computationally. The source study handled its data this way. After raw reads were preprocessed to remove errors, the CDR3 was defined following IMGT conventions as running from the conserved cysteine to phenylalanine. Clonality was computed as 1 minus the Shannon entropy, with the entropy normalized by log2 of the number of productive unique TCRs. Scalp TCRbeta sequences were cross-referenced with sorted blood CD4 and CD8 repertoires so that the CD4 or CD8 identity of scalp clones could be inferred. Entries here come from immuneACCESS through TCRdb and include only in-frame sequences with V and J called. Some clones fail to appear in such tables; in the studies checked, an unresolved V gene covers under half of the shortfall, and the cause of the remainder is unknown. D and trimming were read from the DNA, whereas the V and J calls and clone size are those reported in that table. The sample yields over 95,000 clones; less than 70% were counted once. The top ten clonotypes cover 3% to 4% of the sample.

The source is a human donor with alopecia areata. The sample in question was CD4+ T cells sorted from blood, obtained at week 24, from a patient treated with tofacitinib.

CDR3 reads: CSADSLSFYGYTF. The nucleotide sequence reads as follows: TGCAGCGCCGACAGTCTCTCATTCTATGGCTACACCTTC. Recombination joined TRBV29-1 with TRBJ1-2; 5 matching bases give a weak D call of TRBD1. From its cysteine to its phenylalanine, the CDR3 spans 13 amino acids. Kept here is only the CDR3 DNA, which spans 39 bases and is read in frame from base 1. Taken from the germline V gene, the CDR1 and CDR2 loops are SQVTM and ANQGSEA. V loses 7 bases of germline sequence and J loses 4 bases, and the interval between the two ends is 16 bases.